Listed below are T cell receptor beta chains from one sample, sequenced in a study of cytomegalovirus exposure and HLA in healthy donors. Libraries were prepared by immunoSEQ multiplex PCR; TCRdb keeps only in-frame clonotypes and omits some of them. The specimen's table records approximately 110,000 clones. The sequencing sample was made of PBMCs. These receptors all stem from a middle-aged man in good health and CMV-seronegative. CDR3s include the opening cysteine and the closing phenylalanine or tryptophan. Each record gives: V gene, D gene, J gene, CDR3 DNA, CDR3 protein. A D gene is named only where the DNA matches it firmly.

V gene: TRBV5-1; D gene: NA; J gene: TRBJ2-7; CDR3 DNA: TGCGCCAGCAGGGACAGCCGGTACGAGCAGTACTTC; CDR3 protein: CASRDSRYEQYF
V gene: TRBV5-1; D gene: NA; J gene: TRBJ2-7; CDR3 DNA: TGCGCCAGCAGCACAAGTCCTGTCTACGAGCAGTACTTC; CDR3 protein: CASSTSPVYEQYF
V gene: TRBV11-1; D gene: TRBD2; J gene: TRBJ2-3; CDR3 DNA: TGTGCCAGCAGCTTTCTGACTAGCGGGAGGGGAGATACGCAGTATTTT; CDR3 protein: CASSFLTSGRGDTQYF
V gene: TRBV7-9; D gene: TRBD2; J gene: TRBJ2-5; CDR3 DNA: TGTGCCAGCATCAGCGGGGGCGGGGTAGCTTTGGAGACCCAGTACTTC; CDR3 protein: CASISGGGVALETQYF
V gene: TRBV5-6; D gene: NA; J gene: TRBJ2-5; CDR3 DNA: TGTGCCAGCAACTTGATAGGAGGGGGGGTGGAGACCCAGTACTTC; CDR3 protein: CASNLIGGGVETQYF
V gene: TRBV30; D gene: NA; J gene: TRBJ2-3; CDR3 DNA: TGTGCCTGGAGTGTTGCAGGGGCCCGCACAGATACGCAGTATTTT; CDR3 protein: CAWSVAGARTDTQYF
V gene: TRBV5-1; D gene: TRBD2; J gene: TRBJ2-1; CDR3 DNA: TGCGCCAGCAGCTCCGGGACTAGCGGGATAAATGAGCAGTTCTTC; CDR3 protein: CASSSGTSGINEQFF
V gene: TRBV5-1; D gene: NA; J gene: TRBJ2-7; CDR3 DNA: TGCGCCAGCAGCTTGGGCGGCTACGAGCAGTACTTC; CDR3 protein: CASSLGGYEQYF
V gene: TRBV5-4; D gene: NA; J gene: TRBJ2-3; CDR3 DNA: TGTGCCAGCAGCAAGGGGGAACCCTACACAGATACGCAGTATTTT; CDR3 protein: CASSKGEPYTDTQYF
V gene: TRBV15; D gene: NA; J gene: TRBJ2-6; CDR3 DNA: TGTGCCACCAGCAGACCTTTTACTGCTGGGGCCAACGTCCTGACTTTC; CDR3 protein: CATSRPFTAGANVLTF
V gene: TRBV2; D gene: TRBD1; J gene: TRBJ2-2; CDR3 DNA: TGTGCCAGCAAGGGGGCCGGAGGCGGGTCTTCGGGGGAGCTGTTTTTT; CDR3 protein: CASKGAGGGSSGELFF
V gene: TRBV5-4; D gene: TRBD2; J gene: TRBJ2-7; CDR3 DNA: TGTGCCAGCAGCTCGGGGACTAGCGGGTACGCAATTTCCTACGAGCAGTACTTC; CDR3 protein: CASSSGTSGYAISYEQYF
V gene: TRBV7-8; D gene: TRBD1; J gene: TRBJ2-2; CDR3 DNA: TGTGCCAGCAGCTTACAGGGGGCGAACACCGGGGAGCTGTTTTTT; CDR3 protein: CASSLQGANTGELFF
V gene: TRBV5-1; D gene: NA; J gene: TRBJ2-1; CDR3 DNA: TGCGCCAGCAGCTTGGACGGCGCAGGCTCCTACAATGAGCAGTTCTTC; CDR3 protein: CASSLDGAGSYNEQFF
V gene: TRBV5-1; D gene: TRBD1; J gene: TRBJ1-1; CDR3 DNA: TGCGCCAGCAGCTCAGGGCATACAGGGGGAGCGAACACTGAAGCTTTCTTT; CDR3 protein: CASSSGHTGGANTEAFF
V gene: TRBV6-4; D gene: TRBD1; J gene: TRBJ1-1; CDR3 DNA: TGTGCCAGCAGTGACACCGGGACAGGGAACACTGAAGCTTTCTTT; CDR3 protein: CASSDTGTGNTEAFF